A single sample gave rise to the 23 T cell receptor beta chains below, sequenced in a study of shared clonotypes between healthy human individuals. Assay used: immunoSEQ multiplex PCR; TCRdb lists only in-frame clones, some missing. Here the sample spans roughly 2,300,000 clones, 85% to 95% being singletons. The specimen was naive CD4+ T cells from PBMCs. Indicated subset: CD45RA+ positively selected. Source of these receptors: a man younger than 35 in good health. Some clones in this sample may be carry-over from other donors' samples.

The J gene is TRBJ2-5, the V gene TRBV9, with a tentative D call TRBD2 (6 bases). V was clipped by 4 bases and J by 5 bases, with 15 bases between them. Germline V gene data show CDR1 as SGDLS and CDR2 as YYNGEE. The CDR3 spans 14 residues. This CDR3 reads CASSPMDYRETQYF. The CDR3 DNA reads TGTGCCAGCAGCCCGATGGACTACCGGGAGACCCAGTACTTC.

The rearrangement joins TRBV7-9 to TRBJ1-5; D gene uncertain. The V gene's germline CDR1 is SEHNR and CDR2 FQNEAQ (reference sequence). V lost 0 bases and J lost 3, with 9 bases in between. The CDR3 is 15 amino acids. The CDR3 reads CASSLALGTNQPQHF. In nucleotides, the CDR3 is TGTGCCAGCAGCTTAGCACTCGGCACCAATCAGCCCCAGCATTTT.

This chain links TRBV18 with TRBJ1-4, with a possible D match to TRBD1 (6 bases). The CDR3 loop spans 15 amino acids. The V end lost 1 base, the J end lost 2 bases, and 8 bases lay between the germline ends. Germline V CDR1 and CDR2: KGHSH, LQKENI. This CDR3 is CASSPLGGTNEKLFF. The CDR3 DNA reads TGTGCCAGCTCACCACTCGGGGGCACTAATGAAAAACTGTTTTTT.

CDR3 nucleotides: TGCGCCAGCAGTCAAACGGCGGGTGCAGATACGCAGTATTTT. Protein sequence: CASSQTAGADTQYF. The V call is TRBV23-1, the J call TRBJ2-3; a weak D match, TRBD2 (5 bases). TRBV23-1 has ORF status, its function being uncertain. V lost 2 bases, J lost 4 bases, and 10 bases lay in between. The CDR3 is 14 residues long.

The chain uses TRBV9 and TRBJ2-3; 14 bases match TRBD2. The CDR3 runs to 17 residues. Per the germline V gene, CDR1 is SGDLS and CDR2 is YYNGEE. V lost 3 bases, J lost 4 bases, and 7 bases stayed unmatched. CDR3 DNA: TGTGCCAGCAGCGCTTATGGGACTAGCGGGAGTTCAGATACGCAGTATTTT. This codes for CASSAYGTSGSSDTQYF.

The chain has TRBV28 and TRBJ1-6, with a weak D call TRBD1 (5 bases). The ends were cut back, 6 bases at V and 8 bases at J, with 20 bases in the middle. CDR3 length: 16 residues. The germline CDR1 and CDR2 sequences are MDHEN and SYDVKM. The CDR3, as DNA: TGTGCCAGCAGCCCCGTAATTGGGGGGGAGGATTCACCCCTCCACTTT. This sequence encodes CASSPVIGGEDSPLHF.

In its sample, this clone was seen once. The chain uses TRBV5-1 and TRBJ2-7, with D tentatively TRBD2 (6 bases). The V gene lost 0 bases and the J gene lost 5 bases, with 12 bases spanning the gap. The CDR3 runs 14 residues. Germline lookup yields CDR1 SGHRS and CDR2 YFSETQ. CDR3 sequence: CASSLVIRGNEQYF. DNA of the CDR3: TGCGCCAGCAGCTTGGTGATCCGCGGGAACGAGCAGTACTTC. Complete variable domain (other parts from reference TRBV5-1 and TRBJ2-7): KAGVTQTPRYLIKTRGQQVTLSCSPISGHRSVSWYQQTPGQGLQFLFEYFSETQRNKGNFPGRFSGRQFSNSRSEMNVSTLELGDSALYLCASSLVIRGNEQYFGPGTRLTVT.

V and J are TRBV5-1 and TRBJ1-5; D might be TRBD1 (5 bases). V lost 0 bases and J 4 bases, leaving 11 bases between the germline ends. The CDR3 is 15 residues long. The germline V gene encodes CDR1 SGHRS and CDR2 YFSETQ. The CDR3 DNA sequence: TGCGCCAGCAGCTTGGGTGTTGGGGGGAATCAGCCCCAGCATTTT. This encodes CASSLGVGGNQPQHF.

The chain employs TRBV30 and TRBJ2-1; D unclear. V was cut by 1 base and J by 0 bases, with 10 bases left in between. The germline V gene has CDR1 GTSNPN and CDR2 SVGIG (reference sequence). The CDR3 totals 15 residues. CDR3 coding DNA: TGTGCCTGGAGTGGTCCTAGGAGCTCCTACAATGAGCAGTTCTTC. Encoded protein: CAWSGPRSSYNEQFF.

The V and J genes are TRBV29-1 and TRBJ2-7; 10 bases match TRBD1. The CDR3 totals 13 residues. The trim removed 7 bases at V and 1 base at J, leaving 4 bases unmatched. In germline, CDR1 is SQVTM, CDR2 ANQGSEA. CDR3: CSGGTGVSYEQYF. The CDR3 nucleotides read TGCAGCGGAGGGACAGGGGTGTCCTACGAGCAGTACTTC.

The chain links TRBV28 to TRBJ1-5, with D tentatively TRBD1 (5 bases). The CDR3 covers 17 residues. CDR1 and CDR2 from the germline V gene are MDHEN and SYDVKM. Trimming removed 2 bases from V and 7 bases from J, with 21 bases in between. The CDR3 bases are TGTGCCAGCAGTTTAATGAAGGGACGTGCCCACGGGCAGCCCCAGCATTTT. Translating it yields CASSLMKGRAHGQPQHF.

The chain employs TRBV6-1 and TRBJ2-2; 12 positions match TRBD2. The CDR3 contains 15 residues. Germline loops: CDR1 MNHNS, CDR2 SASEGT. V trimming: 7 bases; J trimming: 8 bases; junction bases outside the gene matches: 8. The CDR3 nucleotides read TGTGCCAGCAAGGTGACCGGACTAGCGGGAGGGGAGCTGTTTTTT. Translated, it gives CASKVTGLAGGELFF.

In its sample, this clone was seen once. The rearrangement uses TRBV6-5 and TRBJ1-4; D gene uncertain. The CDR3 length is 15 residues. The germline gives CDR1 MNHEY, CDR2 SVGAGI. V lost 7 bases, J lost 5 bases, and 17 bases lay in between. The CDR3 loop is CASTSLGQLNEKLFF. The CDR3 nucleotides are TGTGCCAGCACGTCATTAGGGCAGCTGAATGAAAAACTGTTTTTT.

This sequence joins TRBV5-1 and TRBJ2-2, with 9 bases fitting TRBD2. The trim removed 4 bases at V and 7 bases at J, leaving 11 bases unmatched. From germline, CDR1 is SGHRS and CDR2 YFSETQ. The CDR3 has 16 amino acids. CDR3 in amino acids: CASSILAGGPGGELFF. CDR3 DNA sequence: TGCGCCAGCAGCATACTTGCGGGAGGGCCTGGCGGGGAGCTGTTTTTT. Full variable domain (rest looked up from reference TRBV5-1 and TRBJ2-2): KAGVTQTPRYLIKTRGQQVTLSCSPISGHRSVSWYQQTPGQGLQFLFEYFSETQRNKGNFPGRFSGRQFSNSRSEMNVSTLELGDSALYLCASSILAGGPGGELFFGEGSRLTVL.

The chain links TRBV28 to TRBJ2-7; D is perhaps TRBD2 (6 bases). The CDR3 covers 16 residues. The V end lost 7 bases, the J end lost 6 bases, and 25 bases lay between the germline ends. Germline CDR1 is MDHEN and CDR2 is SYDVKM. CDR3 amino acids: CASTGVQEGLLSEQYF. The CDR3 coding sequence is TGTGCCAGCACCGGAGTGCAGGAGGGTCTATTGAGCGAGCAGTACTTC. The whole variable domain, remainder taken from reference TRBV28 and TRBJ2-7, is DVKVTQSSRYLVKRTGEKVFLECVQDMDHENMFWYRQDPGLGLRLIYFSYDVKMKEKGDIPEGYSVSREKKERFSLILESASTNQTSMYLCASTGVQEGLLSEQYFGPGTRLTVT.

This chain's CDR3 is CASSLDRSRASGKYNEQFF. DNA for the CDR3: TGTGCCAGCAGCTTAGATCGATCCCGGGCTAGCGGGAAATACAATGAGCAGTTCTTC. The chain carries TRBV11-3 and TRBJ2-1; 9 bases agree with TRBD2. CDR1 is SGHNT, CDR2 YENEEA, per germline. CDR3 length: 19 amino acids. With V trimmed by 0 bases and J by 4 bases, 13 bases remained unmatched.

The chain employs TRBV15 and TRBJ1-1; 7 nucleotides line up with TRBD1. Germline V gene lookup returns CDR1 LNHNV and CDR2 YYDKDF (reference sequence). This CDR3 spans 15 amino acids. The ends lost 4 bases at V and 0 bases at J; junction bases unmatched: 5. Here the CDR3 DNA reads TGTGCCACCAGCACCAGGACAGGATTGAACACTGAAGCTTTCTTT. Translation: CATSTRTGLNTEAFF.

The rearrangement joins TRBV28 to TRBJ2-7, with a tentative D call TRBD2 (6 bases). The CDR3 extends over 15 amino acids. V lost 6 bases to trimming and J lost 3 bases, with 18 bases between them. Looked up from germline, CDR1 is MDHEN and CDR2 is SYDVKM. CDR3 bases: TGTGCCAGCAGGGCGGGATCCAACGTGGGCTACGAGCAGTACTTC. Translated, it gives CASRAGSNVGYEQYF.

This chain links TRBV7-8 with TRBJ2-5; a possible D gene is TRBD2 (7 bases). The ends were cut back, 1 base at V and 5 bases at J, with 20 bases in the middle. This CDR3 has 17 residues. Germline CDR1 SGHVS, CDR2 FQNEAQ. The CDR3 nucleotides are TGTGCCAGCAGCTTAGGCGGGAGAGGGGGGTTTTTGGAGACCCAGTACTTC. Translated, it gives CASSLGGRGGFLETQYF.

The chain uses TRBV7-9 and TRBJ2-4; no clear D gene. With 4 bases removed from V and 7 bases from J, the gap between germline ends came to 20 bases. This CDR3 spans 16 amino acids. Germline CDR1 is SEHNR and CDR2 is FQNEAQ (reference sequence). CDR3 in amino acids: CASSSGLSTVRNIQYF. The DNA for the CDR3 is TGTGCCAGCAGCTCTGGGCTCTCCACAGTACGCAACATTCAGTACTTC.

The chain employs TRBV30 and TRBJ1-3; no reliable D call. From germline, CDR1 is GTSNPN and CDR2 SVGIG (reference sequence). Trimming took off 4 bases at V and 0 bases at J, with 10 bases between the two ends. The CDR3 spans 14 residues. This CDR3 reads CAWKRLSSGNTIYF. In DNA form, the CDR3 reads TGTGCCTGGAAGAGGCTAAGCTCTGGAAACACCATATATTTT.

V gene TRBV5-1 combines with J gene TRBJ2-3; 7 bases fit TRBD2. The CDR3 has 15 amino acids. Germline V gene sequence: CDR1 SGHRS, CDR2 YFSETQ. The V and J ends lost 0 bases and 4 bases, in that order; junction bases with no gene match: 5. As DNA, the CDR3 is TGCGCCAGCAGCTTGGCGGGGGGATTTGCAGATACGCAGTATTTT. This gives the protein CASSLAGGFADTQYF.

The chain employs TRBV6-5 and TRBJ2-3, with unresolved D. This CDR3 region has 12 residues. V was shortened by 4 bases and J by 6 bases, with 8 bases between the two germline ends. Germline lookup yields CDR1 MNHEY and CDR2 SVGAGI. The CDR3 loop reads CASSSPGDTQYF. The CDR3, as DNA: TGTGCCAGCAGTTCCCCTGGTGATACGCAGTATTTT.